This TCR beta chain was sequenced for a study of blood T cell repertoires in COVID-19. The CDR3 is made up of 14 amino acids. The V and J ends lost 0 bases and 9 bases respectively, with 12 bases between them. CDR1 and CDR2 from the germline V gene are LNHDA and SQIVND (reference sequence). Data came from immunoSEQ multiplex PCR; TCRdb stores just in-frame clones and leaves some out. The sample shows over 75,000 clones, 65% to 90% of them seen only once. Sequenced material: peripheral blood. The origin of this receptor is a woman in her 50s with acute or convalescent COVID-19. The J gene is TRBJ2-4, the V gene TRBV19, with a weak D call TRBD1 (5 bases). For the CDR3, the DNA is TGTGCCAGTAGTATAGAGGCAGGGAAAGCCATTCAGTACTTC. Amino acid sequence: CASSIEAGKAIQYF. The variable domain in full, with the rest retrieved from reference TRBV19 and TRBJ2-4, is DGGITQSPKYLFRKEGQNVTLSCEQNLNHDAMYWYRQDPGQGLRLIYYSQIVNDFQKGDIAEGYSVSREKKESFPLTVTSAQKNPTAFYLCASSIEAGKAIQYFGAGTRLSVL.